This record looks at one T cell receptor beta chain sequence and its context. The entry originates in a study of cytotoxic CD8 clonotypes in ibrutinib-treated CLL. For the study at large: The subjects consisted of some 12 relapsed/refractory and 15 treatment-naive individuals, with approximately 18 IGHV unmutated. Mean productive templates were around 260,000; mean productive rearrangements were roughly 90,000.

This CDR3 has 16 amino acids. CDR1 is MGHRA, CDR2 YSYEKL, per germline. Losses at the gene ends were 3 bases for V and 2 bases for J; bases not matched to a gene: 7. Depths of 1 in 200,000 to 1 in 1 million T cells were the sequencing target. Some clones are missing from TCRdb's copy, which holds only in-frame ones; the method was immunoSEQ multiplex PCR. The sample lists some 350,000 clones, under 70% occurring once. The starting material was PBMCs, obtained after 36 months of ibrutinib treatment. The clonotype comes from a human donor with chronic lymphocytic leukemia. The chain employs TRBV4-1 and TRBJ2-1; 7 bases match TRBD2. CDR3 DNA: TGCGCCAGCAGCCAGCCCCCCGGGACTACCTACAATGAGCAGTTCTTC. This translates into CASSQPPGTTYNEQFF.